This TCR beta chain was captured by sequencing in a study of regulatory T cells in long-lasting Graves disease. With iRepertoire HTBI primers and Arm-PCR of CDR3 regions, TCR beta libraries were built. TCRdb reanalysed the multiplex PCR reads using MiXCR and keeps one entry per CDR3 protein. In the table there are some 340,000 distinct CDR3 sequences, 10% to 15% of which are singletons. The junction had 4 bases not matched to a gene; V was cut back by 2 bases and J by 3 bases. Germline CDR1 reads LGHNA; CDR2 reads YSLEER. This CDR3 contains 16 residues. Indicated time point: newly diagnosed GD, antithyroid drugs for less than 3 months. The authors made the TCR library using RNA they extracted from PBMCs. This sample also appeared in a second study, on T cells in Graves' hyperthyroidism and ophthalmopathy.

The V call is TRBV4-3, the J call TRBJ1-6; 7 bases align to TRBD1. The sequence was obtained from a woman aged 18-29 years with Graves disease. The specimen was peripheral blood mononuclear cells (PBMCs), collected at new diagnosis, from a patient treated with antithyroid drugs. As DNA, the CDR3 is TGCGCCAGCAGCCAAAGGGACAGTGACTATAATTCACCCCTCCACTTT. Residues: CASSQRDSDYNSPLHF.